The 5 T cell receptor beta chains in this list originate from one sample, sequenced in a study of T cells after posttransplantation cyclophosphamide. Profiled with immunoSEQ multiplex PCR; TCRdb holds only in-frame clones, not every one. Of tens of thousands of clones listed, over 85% are singletons. Sequenced: PBMCs. The receptors originated from a woman aged 30 to 39 in good health and a related stem cell transplant donor.

By share of the sample, this clone is medium-sized. In the same sample, other DNA sequences code for this CDR3. This chain links TRBV7-2 with TRBJ1-6, with 9 nucleotides matching TRBD1. Germline V lookup: CDR1 SGHTA, CDR2 FQGNSA. With 1 base clipped from V and 9 bases from J, the junction kept 4 bases outside the gene matches. This CDR3 is 15 amino acids long. The CDR3 region has the DNA TGTGCCAGCAGCTTAGGGCCGGACAGGGGTTCACCCCTCCACTTT. It translates to CASSLGPDRGSPLHF.

The gene calls are TRBV19 and TRBJ1-1; 10 bases agree with TRBD1. The CDR3 loop spans 16 amino acids. V shed 3 bases, J shed 4 bases, and the junction held 8 bases outside the gene matches. Germline values: CDR1 LNHDA, CDR2 SQIVND (reference sequence). CDR3 DNA sequence: TGTGCCAGTAGTATTCCCCCGGGACAGGGGAGCACTGAAGCTTTCTTT. Protein: CASSIPPGQGSTEAFF.

V gene TRBV21-1 combines with J gene TRBJ2-5; the table names TRBD1, a call not compared with the DNA. TRBV21-1 is described as a pseudogene. The CDR3 has 14 residues. In DNA, the CDR3 is TGTGCCAGCAGCAAAGCTAAGGGGCGAGAGACCCAGTACTTC. This encodes CASSKAKGRETQYF.

This clone was seen once. This chain links TRBV11-3 with TRBJ2-2, with 11 bases matching TRBD1. Trimming at V came to 5 bases and at J to 6 bases, leaving 5 bases not matched to a gene. The germline CDR1 and CDR2 sequences are SGHNT and YENEEA. The CDR3 loop spans 15 amino acids. The CDR3 loop is CASSPDRGRPGELFF. The CDR3 nucleotides are TGTGCCAGCAGCCCGGACAGGGGGCGCCCCGGGGAGCTGTTTTTT.

This clone was observed once. Other nucleotide sequences in the sample specify the same CDR3. The chain joins TRBV5-1 to TRBJ2-1, with D perhaps matching TRBD1 (7 bases). Germline V gene data show CDR1 as SGHRS and CDR2 as YFSETQ. The ends were cut back, 0 bases at V and 6 bases at J, with 10 bases in the middle. CDR3 length: 14 amino acids. In DNA, the CDR3 is TGCGCCAGCAGCTTGGGGCAGGGGGGCAATGAGCAGTTCTTC. Protein product: CASSLGQGGNEQFF.